The 6 T cell receptor beta chains listed next were all sequenced from one sample in a study of blood T cell repertoires in COVID-19. The protocol was immunoSEQ multiplex PCR, while the TCRdb copy is restricted to in-frame clones and leaves out a portion. The sample yields roughly 250,000 clones, 88% seen once. The sequencing input was PBMCs or T cells enriched from blood (not recorded which). The receptors shown here come from a woman between 50 and 59 years old who had recovered from COVID-19.

J is TRBJ1-5 and V is TRBV30; D may be TRBD1 (5 bases). V was clipped by 2 bases and J by 5 bases, with 13 bases between them. Germline CDR1 and CDR2: GTSNPN and SVGIG (reference sequence). CDR3 length equals 14 residues. In nucleotides, the CDR3 is TGTGCCTGGAGTCTAGGACACCATGATCAGCCCCAGCATTTT. Amino acids: CAWSLGHHDQPQHF. The full variable domain, rest sourced from reference TRBV30 and TRBJ1-5, is SQTIHQWPATLVQPVGSPLSLECTVEGTSNPNLYWYRQAAGRGLQLLFYSVGIGQISSEVPQNLSASRPQDRQFILSSKKLLLSDSGFYLCAWSLGHHDQPQHFGDGTRLSIL.

This chain joins TRBV28 and TRBJ2-1, with D tentatively TRBD2 (6 bases). The V gene's germline CDR1 is MDHEN and CDR2 SYDVKM. The CDR3 contains 15 residues. V lost 3 bases, J lost 7 bases, and 16 bases lay in between. The CDR3 spells CASSFSPGAWNEQFF. The CDR3 DNA is TGTGCCAGCAGTTTTTCCCCGGGAGCCTGGAATGAGCAGTTCTTC.

The chain links TRBV29-1 to TRBJ2-6; TRBD1 might be the D (5 bases). The V gene's germline CDR1 is SQVTM and CDR2 ANQGSEA. V lost 4 bases, J lost 0 bases, and 7 bases lay in between. The CDR3 consists of 14 residues. This CDR3 reads CSVGTHSGANVLTF. CDR3 in DNA: TGCAGCGTTGGGACACACTCTGGGGCCAACGTCCTGACTTTC.

The chain combines TRBV5-8 with TRBJ1-5, with D possibly matching TRBD1 (5 bases). V was cut by 0 bases and J by 7 bases, with 14 bases left in between. Germline V gene data show CDR1 as SGHTS and CDR2 as YDEGEE. This CDR3 comprises 15 residues. The CDR3 spells CASSLVRGGKQPQHF. Here the CDR3 DNA reads TGTGCCAGCAGCTTGGTTAGGGGTGGGAAGCAGCCCCAGCATTTT.

This clone was found once. The chain carries TRBV4-1 and TRBJ2-7; 9 bases agree with TRBD2. V shed 3 bases and J 2 bases; nucleotides not matched to a gene: 5. Per the germline V gene, CDR1 is MGHRA and CDR2 is YSYEKL. This CDR3 region has 15 residues. The CDR3 loop reads CASSQKTSGTYEQYF. DNA for the CDR3: TGCGCCAGCAGCCAGAAGACTAGCGGAACCTACGAGCAGTACTTC.

The chain is built from TRBV25-1 and TRBJ2-7; D gene unclear. Germline assignment: CDR1 MGHDK and CDR2 SYGVNS. Trimming shortened V by 3 bases and J by 9 bases, and 9 bases separated the two germline ends. The CDR3 sequence is 11 residues long. The CDR3 DNA reads as TGTGCCAGCAGTGACCCGAGGCGGCAGTACTTC. Translating gives CASSDPRRQYF.